This T cell receptor beta chain was sequenced for a study of cytomegalovirus exposure and HLA in healthy donors. Findings and caveats of the study: There were 150 to 200 TCR beta chains listed as cytomegalovirus-associated.

Losses at the gene ends were 0 bases for V and 1 base for J; bases not matched to a gene: 1. CDR3 length: 16 amino acids. In germline, CDR1 is LGHNA, CDR2 YNFKEQ. This clone was seen at least ten times. Its antigen is unknown. Produced via immunoSEQ multiplex PCR; TCRdb's table is partial and in-frame only. The data contain about 95,000 clones, less than 85% of them singletons. V is TRBV4-2 and J is TRBJ2-3, with 10 bases lining up with TRBD2. This TCR was sampled from a man younger than 30 in good health and CMV-seropositive. Input material: PBMCs. The CDR3 loop is CASSQDLAGGTDTQYF. As DNA, the CDR3 is TGTGCCAGCAGCCAAGATCTAGCGGGAGGCACAGATACGCAGTATTTT.